Below are 15 T cell receptor beta chains sequenced from a single sample in a study of early T cells in non-severe SARS-CoV-2 infection. Via MiXCR, TCRdb re-called the 5' RACE reads, giving one row per CDR3 protein. Altogether about 59,000 distinct CDR3 sequences are present, 9.5% to 15% being singletons, with the ten largest covering about 1.3%. The sequenced sample consisted of whole blood. The receptor source for this set is an adult who was a healthcare worker with PCR-confirmed SARS-CoV-2 infection or an uninfected control (not recorded which).

This chain joins TRBV11-2 and TRBJ2-2; 10 bases align to TRBD1. V trimming: 5 bases; J trimming: 2 bases; junction bases outside the gene matches: 8. The CDR3 runs 17 residues. Germline CDR1 SGHAT, CDR2 FQNNGV. CDR3 loop: CASSRIWDRGNTGELFF. The CDR3 nucleotides are TGTGCCAGCAGCCGCATTTGGGACAGGGGAAACACCGGGGAGCTGTTTTTT. The full variable domain, its missing parts supplied by reference TRBV11-2 and TRBJ2-2, is EAGVAQSPRYKIIEKRQSVAFWCNPISGHATLYWYQQILGQGPKLLIQFQNNGVVDDSQLPKDRFSAERLKGVDSTLKIQPAKLEDSAVYLCASSRIWDRGNTGELFFGEGSRLTVL.

This clonotype appeared a few times. V gene TRBV6-5 combines with J gene TRBJ1-5, with 9 bases fitting TRBD1. This CDR3 spans 14 amino acids. After removal of 5 bases from V and 5 bases from J, the junction contained 4 bases not matched to a gene. Looked up from germline, CDR1 is MNHEY and CDR2 is SVGAGI. For the CDR3, the DNA is TGTGCCAGCAGTATGACAGGGGGGCATCAGCCCCAGCATTTT. It specifies CASSMTGGHQPQHF.

At least ten counts were recorded for this clonotype. This chain links TRBV20-1 with TRBJ2-5, with 8 bases matching TRBD2. The CDR3 runs 11 residues. V gave up 6 bases and J gave up 5 bases; unmatched junction bases: 2. CDR1 and CDR2 from the germline V gene are DFQATT and SNEGSKA (reference sequence). For the CDR3, the DNA is TGCAGTGCCGGGGGGGTGGAGACCCAGTACTTC. It encodes CSAGGVETQYF.

This clonotype was observed a few times. The rearrangement joins TRBV4-1 to TRBJ1-1; D is uncertain. From germline, CDR1 is MGHRA and CDR2 YSYEKL. The CDR3 runs 12 residues. The germline V and J ends were trimmed by 0 bases and 10 bases, with 9 bases remaining between them. CDR3 sequence reads: CASSQDTLLAFF. CDR3 DNA: TGCGCCAGCAGCCAAGACACGCTATTAGCTTTCTTT.

This clonotype appeared many times. The chain carries TRBV12-3 or TRBV12-4 and TRBJ1-6; no clear D. Trimming removed 3 bases from V and 10 bases from J, with 10 bases in between. This CDR3 spans 13 amino acids. The CDR3 DNA is TGTGCCAGCAGTTTGAAGGGCGGGTCACCCCTCCACTTT. Translating gives CASSLKGGSPLHF.

This clonotype occurred a few times. V usage is TRBV29-1 and J usage is TRBJ2-5, with 9 nucleotides matching TRBD1. There are 15 residues in the CDR3. The germline V gene has CDR1 SQVTM and CDR2 ANQGSEA. Trimming at V came to 6 bases and at J to 4 bases, leaving 12 bases not matched to a gene. CDR3 coding DNA: TGCAGCGTCGCTACACAGGGGGCCCAGACAGAGACCCAGTACTTC. This codes for CSVATQGAQTETQYF.

There are a few counts of this clonotype. The J gene is TRBJ1-1, the V gene TRBV12-3 or TRBV12-4; D may be TRBD1 (5 bases). The CDR3 covers 15 residues. V was shortened by 6 bases and J by 1 base, with 15 bases between the two germline ends. CDR3 sequence: CASSAHGAPNTEAFF. The CDR3 bases are TGTGCCAGCAGCGCCCACGGGGCCCCGAACACTGAAGCTTTCTTT.

A few counts support this clonotype. V is TRBV12-5 and J is TRBJ2-3; 8 bases map to TRBD2. Germline CDR1 reads LGHNT; CDR2 reads FRNRAP. The ends lost 6 bases at V and 4 bases at J; junction bases unmatched: 6. CDR3 length: 14 amino acids. CDR3 coding DNA: TGTGCTAGTGGGGTGACTAGCGCGGCAGATACGCAGTATTTT. This sequence encodes CASGVTSAADTQYF. The full variable domain, completed using reference TRBV12-5 and TRBJ2-3, is DARVTQTPRHKVTEMGQEVTMRCQPILGHNTVFWYRQTMMQGLELLAYFRNRAPLDDSGMPKDRFSAEMPDATLATLKIQPSEPRDSAVYFCASGVTSAADTQYFGPGTRLTVL.

A word on this clonotype: This may be a read error: a much more frequent sequence differs by one nucleotide. V usage is TRBV12-3 or TRBV12-4 and J usage is TRBJ2-1, with D possibly being TRBD2 (5 bases). The CDR3 contains 13 residues. CDR3: CGSSFRGTNEQFF. The DNA of the CDR3 is TGTGGCAGCAGTTTCCGGGGAACCAATGAGCAGTTCTTC.

This clonotype was counted ten times or more. The chain combines TRBV30 with TRBJ2-7, with TRBD1 matching over 7 bases. The CDR3 contains 19 residues. Germline lookup yields CDR1 GTSNPN and CDR2 SVGIG (reference sequence). The junction had 17 bases not matched to a gene; V was cut back by 0 bases and J by 0 bases. CDR3 nucleotide sequence: TGTGCCTGGAGTGTACTGGGACAGTACCTCGATTCTAGCTCCTACGAGCAGTACTTC. As protein: CAWSVLGQYLDSSSYEQYF.

This clonotype was observed at least ten times. The chain recombines TRBV5-1 with TRBJ1-2, with D possibly matching TRBD1 (5 bases). CDR1 and CDR2 from the germline V gene are SGHRS and YFSETQ. V lost 3 bases and J lost 0, with 12 bases in between. The CDR3 spans 15 residues. The CDR3 sequence: CASSSGTSANYGYTF. The CDR3 nucleotides are TGCGCCAGCAGCTCAGGGACTTCGGCTAACTATGGCTACACCTTC.

This chain connects TRBV5-1 to TRBJ2-3; TRBD1 matches at 7 bases. Germline-derived CDR1 and CDR2 are SGHRS and YFSETQ. J gave up 6 bases and V 4 bases, and 8 bases lay outside the gene matches. The CDR3 covers 14 residues. The CDR3 sequence is CASSQTGARDTQYF. In nucleotides, the CDR3 is TGCGCCAGCAGCCAAACAGGGGCCAGGGATACGCAGTATTTT.

This clonotype was picked up a small number of times. The chain is built from TRBV12-3 or TRBV12-4 and TRBJ2-3; D perhaps matches TRBD1 (7 bases). Trimming stripped 2 bases from V and 4 bases from J, with 13 bases between. The CDR3 runs to 15 residues. The CDR3 DNA sequence: TGTGCCAGCAGTTTACGCCAGGGGGGAGCAGATACGCAGTATTTT. This translates into CASSLRQGGADTQYF.

This clonotype was seen more than once but under ten times. The rearrangement joins TRBV9 to TRBJ2-7, with TRBD2 as a possible D gene (6 bases). This CDR3 spans 14 amino acids. Per the germline V gene, CDR1 is SGDLS and CDR2 is YYNGEE. V was shortened by 4 bases and J by 1 base, with 12 bases between the two germline ends. CDR3 bases: TGTGCCAGCAGCATCGGGGGAGCGTCCTACGAGCAGTACTTC. Protein: CASSIGGASYEQYF.

This chain uses TRBV30 with TRBJ1-1, with D uncertain. CDR1 is GTSNPN, CDR2 SVGIG, per germline (reference sequence). There are 14 residues in the CDR3. Trimming took off 4 bases at V and 1 base at J, with 13 bases between the two ends. CDR3: CAWNDEGRNTEAFF. The CDR3 nucleotides are TGTGCCTGGAATGATGAGGGAAGGAACACTGAAGCTTTCTTT.